This T cell receptor beta chain came from a study of cytomegalovirus exposure and HLA in healthy donors. Overall study results and limits: A previous analysis found most TCR beta V segments productive roughly 87% or roughly 30% of the time. Fewer N-insertions (relative to the roughly 730-donor mean) were reportedly seen in an Asian-associated ancestry cluster in a later analysis.

The V gene lost 7 bases and the J gene lost 0 bases, with 6 bases spanning the gap. The CDR3 is made up of 13 amino acids. The V gene's germline CDR1 is SNHLY and CDR2 FYNNEI. With regard to this clone: The target antigen is unknown.

Each donor's status was that of a healthy bone marrow donor. The PCR used 60 Vbeta and 13 Jbeta primers. Clones were read by immunoSEQ multiplex PCR, and TCRdb kept only the in-frame ones, dropping some. The sample totals more than 110,000 clones. Specimen: PBMCs. The V call is TRBV2, the J call TRBJ2-2; D remains ambiguous. The receptor comes from a man aged 35 to 55 in good health and CMV-seronegative. CDR3 region: CASKPTNTGELFF. In nucleotides, the CDR3 is TGTGCCAGCAAGCCCACGAACACCGGGGAGCTGTTTTTT.